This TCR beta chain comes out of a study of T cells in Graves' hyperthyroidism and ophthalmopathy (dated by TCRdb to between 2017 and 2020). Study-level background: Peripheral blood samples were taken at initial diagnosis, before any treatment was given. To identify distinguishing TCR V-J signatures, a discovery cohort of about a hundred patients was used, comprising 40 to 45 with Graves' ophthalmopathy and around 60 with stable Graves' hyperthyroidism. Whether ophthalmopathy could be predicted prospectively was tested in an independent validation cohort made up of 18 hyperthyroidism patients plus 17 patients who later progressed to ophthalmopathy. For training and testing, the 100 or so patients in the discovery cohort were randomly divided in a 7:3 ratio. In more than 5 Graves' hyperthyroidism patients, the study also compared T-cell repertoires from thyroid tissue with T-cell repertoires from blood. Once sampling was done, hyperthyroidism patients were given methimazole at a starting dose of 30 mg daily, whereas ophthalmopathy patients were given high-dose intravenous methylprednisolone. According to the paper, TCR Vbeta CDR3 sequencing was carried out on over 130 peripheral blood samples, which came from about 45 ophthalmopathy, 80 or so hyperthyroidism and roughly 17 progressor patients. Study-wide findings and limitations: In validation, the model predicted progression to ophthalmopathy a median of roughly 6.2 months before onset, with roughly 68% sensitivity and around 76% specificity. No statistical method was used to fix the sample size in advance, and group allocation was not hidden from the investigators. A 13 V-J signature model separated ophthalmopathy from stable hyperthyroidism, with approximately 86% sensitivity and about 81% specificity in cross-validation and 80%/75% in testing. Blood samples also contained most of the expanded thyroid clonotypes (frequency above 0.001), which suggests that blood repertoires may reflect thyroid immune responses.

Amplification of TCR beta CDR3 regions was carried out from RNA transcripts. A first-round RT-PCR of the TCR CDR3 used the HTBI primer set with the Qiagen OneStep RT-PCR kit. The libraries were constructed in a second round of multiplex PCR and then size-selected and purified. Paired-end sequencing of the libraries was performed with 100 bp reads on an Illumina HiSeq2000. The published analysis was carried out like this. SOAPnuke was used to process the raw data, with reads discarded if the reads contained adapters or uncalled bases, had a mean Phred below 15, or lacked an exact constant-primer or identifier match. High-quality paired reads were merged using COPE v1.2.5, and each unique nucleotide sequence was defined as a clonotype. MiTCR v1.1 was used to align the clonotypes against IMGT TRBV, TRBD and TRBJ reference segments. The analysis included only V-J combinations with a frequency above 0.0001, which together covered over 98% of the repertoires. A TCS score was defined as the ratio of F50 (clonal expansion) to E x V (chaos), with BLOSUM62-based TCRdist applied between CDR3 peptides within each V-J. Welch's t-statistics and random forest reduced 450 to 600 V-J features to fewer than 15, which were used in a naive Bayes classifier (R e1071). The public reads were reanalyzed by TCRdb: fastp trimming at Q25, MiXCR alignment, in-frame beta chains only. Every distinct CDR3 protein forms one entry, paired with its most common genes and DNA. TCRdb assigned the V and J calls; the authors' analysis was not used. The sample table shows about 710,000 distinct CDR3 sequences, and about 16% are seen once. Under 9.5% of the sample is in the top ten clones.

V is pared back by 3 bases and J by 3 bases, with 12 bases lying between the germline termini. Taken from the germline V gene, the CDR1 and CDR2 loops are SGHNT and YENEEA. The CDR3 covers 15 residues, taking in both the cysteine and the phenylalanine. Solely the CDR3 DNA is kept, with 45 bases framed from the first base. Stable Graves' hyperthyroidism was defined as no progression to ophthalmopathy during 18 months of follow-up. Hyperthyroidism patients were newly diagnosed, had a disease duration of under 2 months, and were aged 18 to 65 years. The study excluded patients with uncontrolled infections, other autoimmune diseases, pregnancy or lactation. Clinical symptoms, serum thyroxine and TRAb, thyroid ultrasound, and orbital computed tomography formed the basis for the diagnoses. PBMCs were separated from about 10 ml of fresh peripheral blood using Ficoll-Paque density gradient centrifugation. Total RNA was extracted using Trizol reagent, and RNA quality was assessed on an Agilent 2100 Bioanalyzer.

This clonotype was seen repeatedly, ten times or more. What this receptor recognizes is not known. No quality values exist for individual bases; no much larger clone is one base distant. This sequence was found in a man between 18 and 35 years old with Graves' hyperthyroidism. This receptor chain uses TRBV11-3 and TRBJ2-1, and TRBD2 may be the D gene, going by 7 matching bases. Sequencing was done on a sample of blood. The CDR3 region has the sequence CASSFRGASYNEQFF. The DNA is TGTGCCAGCAGCTTTCGGGGGGCGAGCTACAATGAGCAGTTCTTC.